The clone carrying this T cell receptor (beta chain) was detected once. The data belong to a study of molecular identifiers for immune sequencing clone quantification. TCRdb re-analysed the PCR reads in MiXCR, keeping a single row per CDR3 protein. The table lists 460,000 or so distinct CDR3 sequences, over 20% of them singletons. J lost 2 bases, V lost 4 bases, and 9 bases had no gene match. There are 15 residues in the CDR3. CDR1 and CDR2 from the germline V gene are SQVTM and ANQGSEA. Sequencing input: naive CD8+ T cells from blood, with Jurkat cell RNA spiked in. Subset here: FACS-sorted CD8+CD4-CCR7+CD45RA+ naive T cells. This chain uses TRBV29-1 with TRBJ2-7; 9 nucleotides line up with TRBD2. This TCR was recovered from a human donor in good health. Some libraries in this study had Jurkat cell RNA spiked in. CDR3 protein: CSVGLVGTSPYEQYF. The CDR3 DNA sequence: TGCAGCGTTGGCTTGGTGGGGACTAGCCCCTACGAGCAGTACTTC.